These T cell receptor beta chains were read from a single sample in a study of blood T cell repertoires in COVID-19. The protocol was immunoSEQ multiplex PCR, while the TCRdb copy is restricted to in-frame clones and leaves out a portion. Among around 250,000 clones listed, approximately 88% were seen once. Material: PBMCs or T cells enriched from blood (not recorded which). The receptors were sampled from a woman aged 35 to 49 with acute COVID-19. Each CDR3 is given with its conserved first and last residue. Fields, in order: J gene, D gene, clone size, V gene, CDR3 DNA, CDR3 protein. D genes are given only for firm matches. Clone size is not always given. Where it is, it says once, few, many or a class for expanded clones.

TRBJ2-1 | TRBD2 | - | TRBV7-9 | TGTGCCAGCAGCTTAGTTGGTCTAGCGGGAGTGGTGAATGAGCAGTTCTTC | CASSLVGLAGVVNEQFF
TRBJ2-5 | TRBD1 | few | TRBV14 | TGTGCCAGCAGCCATACACCTCCCCCCGGGACAGGGGGCCGCCAAGAGACCCAGTACTTC | CASSHTPPPGTGGRQETQYF
TRBJ1-5 | - | once | TRBV19 | TGTGCCAGTAGATTCGCGGCCAATCAGCCCCAGCATTTT | CASRFAANQPQHF
TRBJ2-3 | TRBD1 | - | TRBV10-1 | TGCGCCAGCAGCAGCTTACAGGGGGCAACAGATACGCAGTATTTT | CASSSLQGATDTQYF
TRBJ2-7 | - | - | TRBV6-5 | TGTGCCAGCGGCTACAGGGACTCCTACGAGCAGTACTTC | CASGYRDSYEQYF
TRBJ2-7 | TRBD2 | - | TRBV30 | TGTGCCTGGAGCCAACTCGTTGGACTAGGCCATGAGCAGTACTTC | CAWSQLVGLGHEQYF
TRBJ1-5 | - | - | TRBV30 | TGTGCCTGGAGTCCGTATAGCAATCAGCCCCAGCATTTT | CAWSPYSNQPQHF
TRBJ1-4 | - | - | TRBV12-3/TRBV12-4 | TGTGCCAGCAGTTTTCTTATTGAAAAACTGTTTTTT | CASSFLIEKLFF
TRBJ2-1 | TRBD1 | - | TRBV28 | TGTGCCAGCAGTTTGTTTGGACAGGGCTACAATGAGCAGTTCTTC | CASSLFGQGYNEQFF
TRBJ2-1 | TRBD1 | - | TRBV4-3 | TGCGCCAGCAGCCAAGACAGGGGGAGCTCCTACAATGAGCAGTTCTTC | CASSQDRGSSYNEQFF
TRBJ1-2 | - | - | TRBV19 | TGTGCCAGTAGCAATACAGGGTATGGGGGCTACACCTTC | CASSNTGYGGYTF
TRBJ1-5 | - | - | TRBV3-1/TRBV3-2 | TGTGCCAGCAGCCAGGACAGAGGTCAGCCCCAGCATTTT | CASSQDRGQPQHF
TRBJ2-5 | TRBD1 | - | TRBV5-4 | TGTGCCAGCAGCTCGGGACAGGGAGAGACCCAGTACTTC | CASSSGQGETQYF
TRBJ1-1 | TRBD1 | once | TRBV16 | TGTGCCAGCAGCCTCCGACAGGGAGGAACTGAAGCTTTCTTT | CASSLRQGGTEAFF
TRBJ2-7 | - | - | TRBV3-1/TRBV3-2 | TGTGCCAGCAGCCAAGTAACAGGCCCTTACGAGCAGTACTTC | CASSQVTGPYEQYF
TRBJ2-2 | TRBD2 | - | TRBV28 | TGTGCCAGCAAAAAGCGGGAGGGGACCGGGGAGCTGTTTTTT | CASKKREGTGELFF
TRBJ1-1 | - | - | TRBV7-9 | TGTGCCAGCAGCTTAGTTCGACAGTTTGAAGCTTTCTTT | CASSLVRQFEAFF
TRBJ1-3 | - | - | TRBV11-2 | TGTGCCAGCAGCTTCCAGGGTTTCGGGTGGGGCTCTGGAAACACCATATATTTT | CASSFQGFGWGSGNTIYF
TRBJ1-1 | - | - | TRBV27 | TGTGCCAGCAGCGTCCTTATGGCGAACACTGAAGCTTTCTTT | CASSVLMANTEAFF
TRBJ1-4 | TRBD1 | - | TRBV2 | TGTGCCAGCAGTCTGACAGGGGGCGCAGAAAAACTGTTTTTT | CASSLTGGAEKLFF
TRBJ2-7 | TRBD2 | - | TRBV7-6 | TGTGCCAGCAGCTTAGGCGGCGGGAGGGCGTTGGCCGAGCAGTACTTC | CASSLGGGRALAEQYF
TRBJ1-2 | - | - | TRBV30 | TGTGCCTGGAGTTTGACAGGTCTTCCCTATGGCTACACCTTC | CAWSLTGLPYGYTF
TRBJ1-5 | - | - | TRBV2 | TGTGCCAGCCTCTCGGACCCCCGGGGAGACCAGCCCCAGCATTTT | CASLSDPRGDQPQHF
TRBJ1-1 | - | - | TRBV19 | TGTGCCAGTAGTCGGGAGGGAAGCGCTGAAGCTTTCTTT | CASSREGSAEAFF
TRBJ1-3 | - | - | TRBV25-1 | TGTGCCAGCAGTGAAGAGTACTCTGGAAACACCATATATTTT | CASSEEYSGNTIYF
TRBJ1-1 | - | - | TRBV19 | TGTGCCAGTAGTACCAGGGGTTCCACTGAAGCTTTCTTT | CASSTRGSTEAFF
TRBJ2-3 | - | - | TRBV12-5 | TGTGCTAGTGGTTCCGGACAGACAGCTAGCACAGATACGCAGTATTTT | CASGSGQTASTDTQYF
TRBJ2-5 | - | few | TRBV3-1/TRBV3-2 | TGTGCCAGCAGTAAAATAGCGGCCACCCAGGGGACCCAGTACTTC | CASSKIAATQGTQYF
TRBJ1-1 | - | - | TRBV6-5 | TGTGCCAGCAGTTACTCGGGGGGGCGGACTGAAGCTTTCTTT | CASSYSGGRTEAFF
TRBJ2-3 | - | - | TRBV27 | TGTGCCAGCAGTTTATCAAGCGGGTGGGCAGATACGCAGTATTTT | CASSLSSGWADTQYF
TRBJ1-5 | - | - | TRBV2 | TGTGCCAGCAAATTCCACAAACAGCCCCAGCATTTT | CASKFHKQPQHF
TRBJ1-5 | - | - | TRBV19 | TGTGCCAGTAGTACGCAGATCAATCAGCCCCAGCATTTT | CASSTQINQPQHF
TRBJ1-5 | TRBD1 | - | TRBV7-2 | TGTGCCAGCAGCTTAGGGCAGGGGGCTCGCAGCAATCAGCCCCAGCATTTT | CASSLGQGARSNQPQHF
TRBJ2-1 | TRBD2 | many | TRBV6-2/TRBV6-3 | TGTGCCAGCAGCCCCCTAGCGGGGGCTCGGAATGAGCAGTTCTTC | CASSPLAGARNEQFF
TRBJ2-1 | - | - | TRBV15 | TGTGCCACCAGCAGAGAGGCTCAAAATGAGCAGTTCTTC | CATSREAQNEQFF
TRBJ1-2 | TRBD1 | - | TRBV9 | TGTGCCAGCAGCCCCTGGACAGGGAATCAGTACGGCTACACCTTC | CASSPWTGNQYGYTF
TRBJ1-2 | - | - | TRBV2 | TGTGCCAGCAGTGATATTGTGAGGCTGAACCCCAGGGACTATGGCTACACCTTC | CASSDIVRLNPRDYGYTF
TRBJ2-5 | TRBD1 | - | TRBV18 | TGTGCCAGCTCACCGGGGGACAGAGAGACCCAGTACTTC | CASSPGDRETQYF
TRBJ1-2 | - | few | TRBV9 | TGTGCCAGCAGCACCCGTATGGACAGCTCTAACTATGGCTACACCTTC | CASSTRMDSSNYGYTF
TRBJ1-2 | TRBD1 | - | TRBV5-1 | TGCGCCAGCACCCAAGATGGACAGGGGAAGGCTGGCTACACCTTC | CASTQDGQGKAGYTF
TRBJ1-2 | TRBD1 | - | TRBV4-3 | TGCGCCAGCAGCCGATCAGGGACAGACCCCGTCGGCTACACCTTC | CASSRSGTDPVGYTF
TRBJ1-2 | TRBD1 | - | TRBV18 | TGTGCCAGCTCACCACCGTCCCGGGACAGGGGGACGGCCACCTTC | CASSPPSRDRGTATF
TRBJ2-5 | - | once | TRBV3-1/TRBV3-2 | TGTGCCAGCAGCCAAATCGGGACAAACCAAGAGACCCAGTACTTC | CASSQIGTNQETQYF
TRBJ2-2 | TRBD1 | - | TRBV28 | TGTGCCAGCAGTTTATCGGGACAGGGCGTCACCGGGGAGCTGTTTTTT | CASSLSGQGVTGELFF
TRBJ2-3 | TRBD1 | - | TRBV27 | TGTGCCAGCAGTCTACCGACAGGGACGGGGACAGATACGCAGTATTTT | CASSLPTGTGTDTQYF
TRBJ2-5 | TRBD2 | - | TRBV7-2 | TGTGCCAGCAGGCCGGGACTAGCGGGACCTCAGTACTTC | CASRPGLAGPQYF
TRBJ2-7 | - | few | TRBV27 | TGTGCCAGCAGTTATAACGAGGGGACTCTCGTGACCGAGCAGTACTTC | CASSYNEGTLVTEQYF
TRBJ1-4 | - | once | TRBV6-2/TRBV6-3 | TGTGCCAGCAGTCAGGACCCGACTATTAATGAAAAACTGTTTTTT | CASSQDPTINEKLFF
TRBJ1-5 | TRBD1 | - | TRBV10-2 | TGCGCCAGCAGCGACAGGGGACATCAGCCCCAGCATTTT | CASSDRGHQPQHF